This TCR beta chain came from a study of blood T cells in healthy people across ages. Study as a whole: Template switching picked up about one barcoded beta molecule for each two T cells.

A second PCR of roughly 7 to 11 cycles used a sample-barcoded 5' primer and a J-beta primer mix. Each cDNA was tagged by a template-switch adaptor containing 12 random nucleotides. TCRdb re-analysed the 5' RACE reads in MiXCR, keeping a single row per CDR3 protein. The profile shows approximately 900,000 distinct CDR3 sequences, 45% to 50% of them singletons. With 5 bases removed from V and 15 bases from J, the gap between germline ends came to 17 bases. The germline CDR1 and CDR2 sequences are SGHTA and FQGNSA. This CDR3 contains 12 residues. The specimen was blood. The sequence was obtained from a young man in good health. The chain recombines TRBV7-2 with TRBJ2-1, with D unclear. CDR3 sequence (DNA): TGTGCCAGCAGCCCGCTAGGCGGAAGCCCGTTCTTC. Amino acids: CASSPLGGSPFF.